Ten or more counts support the clone carrying this T cell receptor (beta chain). TCRdb passed the PCR reads through MiXCR, listing each CDR3 protein once. The sample records a few thousand distinct CDR3 sequences, more than 13% being singletons. Germline loops: CDR1 SGHDT, CDR2 YYEEEE. J was trimmed by 6 bases and V by 4 bases; bases with no gene match: 8. The CDR3 loop spans 15 amino acids. The data originate from a study of tumor-infiltrating lymphocytes in oesophageal squamous cell carcinoma. Sequencing was performed on esophageal tumor tissue. The V call is TRBV5-6, the J call TRBJ1-5; 9 positions agree with TRBD1. This TCR came from a male donor with esophageal squamous cell carcinoma. This chain's CDR3 is CASSPGTGYGQPQHF. The CDR3 DNA reads as TGTGCCAGCAGCCCCGGGACAGGGTACGGTCAGCCCCAGCATTTT.